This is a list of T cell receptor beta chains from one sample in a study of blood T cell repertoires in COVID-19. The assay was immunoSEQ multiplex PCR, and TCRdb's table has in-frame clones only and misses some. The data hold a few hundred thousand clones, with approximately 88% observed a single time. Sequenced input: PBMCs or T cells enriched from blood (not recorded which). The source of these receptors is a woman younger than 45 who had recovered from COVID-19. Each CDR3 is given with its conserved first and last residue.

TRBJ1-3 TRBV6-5 CASSYMGGSGNTIYF
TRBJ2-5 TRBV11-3 CASSLGLAGGPKYF
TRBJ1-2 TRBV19 CASSINNRGYGYTF
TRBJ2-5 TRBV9 CASSVSGSLGGQETQYF
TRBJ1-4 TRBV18 CASSPRTGGGEKLFF
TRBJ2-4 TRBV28 CASTGQGGVRWNIQYF
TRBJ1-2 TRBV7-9 CASSRDRGDGGNYGYTF
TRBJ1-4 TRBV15 CATSIGTTKKLFF
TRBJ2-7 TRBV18 CASSPADSTYEQYF
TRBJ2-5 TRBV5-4 CASSLYLGTGGYQETQYF
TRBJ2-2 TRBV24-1 CATGTGGASGELFF
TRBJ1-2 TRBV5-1 CASKMEGANYGYTF
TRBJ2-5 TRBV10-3 CAISERGEETQYF
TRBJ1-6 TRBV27 CASSRSSLGSPLHF
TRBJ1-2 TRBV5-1 CASSLAYRGGNYGYTF
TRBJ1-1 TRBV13 CASSRDRGNTEAFF
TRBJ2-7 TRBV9 CASSPSGGAGEQYF
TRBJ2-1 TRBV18 CASSRAGEVNEQFF
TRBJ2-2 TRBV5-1 CASSLLPATSGAVNTGELFF
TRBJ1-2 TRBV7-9 CASSVPSPGTGGRDGYTF
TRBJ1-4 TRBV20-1 CSASLGDGGANEKLFF
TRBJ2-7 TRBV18 CASSPMVPRGQREIYEQYF
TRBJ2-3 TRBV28 CASRQLTDTQYF